This T cell receptor beta chain was sequenced for a study of cytomegalovirus exposure and HLA in healthy donors. Study-wide results and caveats: Rarity held for most TCR sequences, but there were some public TCRs that occurred in many donors.

As concerns this clone: The antigen is unknown.

The data were produced by immunoSEQ multiplex PCR, yet TCRdb's version contains in-frame clones alone and is incomplete. There are about 160,000 clones in the sample; 70% to 90% occur only once, and 2% to 2.5% lies in the top ten. CDR3 length: 14 amino acids. Looked up from germline, CDR1 is LNHDA and CDR2 is SQIVND (reference sequence). The junction had 4 bases not matched to a gene; V was cut back by 3 bases and J by 3 bases. Input material: PBMCs. The origin of this receptor is a woman between 18 and 30 years old in good health and CMV-seronegative. This chain links TRBV19 with TRBJ1-1, with TRBD1 identical over 7 bases. This CDR3 reads CASSIADRDTEAFF. The CDR3 bases are TGTGCCAGTAGTATTGCCGACAGGGACACTGAAGCTTTCTTT.